These T cell receptor beta chains were read from a single sample in a study of PD-1 blockade in classical Hodgkin lymphoma. Only in-frame clones appear in the TCRdb table, and some are missing; sequencing was by immunoSEQ multiplex PCR. The sample carries tens of thousands of clones, 87% recorded once. Sequencing used peripheral blood mononuclear cells (PBMCs), obtained before the fourth cycle of nivolumab. The receptors were gathered from a human donor with classical Hodgkin lymphoma. Each CDR3 is given with its conserved first and last residue. The D gene is left open where the match is weak. For some rows the clone size is stated as once, few or many, or as a class when expanded; others skip it.

j_call,clone_size,d_call,v_call,cdr3_aa,cdr3_nt
TRBJ2-7,once,-,TRBV18,CASSPGPSYEQYF,TGTGCCAGCTCACCCGGGCCATCCTACGAGCAGTACTTC
TRBJ2-7,-,-,TRBV28,CASISLGQGKDEQYF,TGTGCCAGCATCTCCCTAGGGCAGGGGAAGGACGAGCAGTACTTC
TRBJ2-7,-,TRBD2,TRBV6-4,CASSELGGGSGEQYF,TGTGCCAGCAGTGAGCTGGGCGGGGGAAGCGGCGAGCAGTACTTC
TRBJ2-7,-,-,TRBV6-6,CASSYSRGANYEQYF,TGTGCCAGCAGTTACTCTCGGGGGGCCAACTACGAGCAGTACTTC
TRBJ1-1,-,-,TRBV5-1,CASSLYIQGNTEAFF,TGCGCCAGCAGCTTGTACATACAGGGGAACACTGAAGCTTTCTTT
TRBJ1-4,-,-,TRBV4-2,CASSEEGGRANEKLFF,TGTGCCAGCAGCGAAGAGGGAGGCAGGGCCAATGAAAAACTGTTTTTT
TRBJ2-2,-,-,TRBV11-3,CASSIRGANTGELFF,TGTGCCAGCAGCATCCGGGGCGCGAACACCGGGGAGCTGTTTTTT
TRBJ1-2,once,TRBD1,TRBV6-5,CASSYRDRGNYGYTF,TGTGCCAGCAGTTACCGGGACAGAGGGAACTATGGCTACACCTTC
TRBJ1-1,few,TRBD1,TRBV5-1,CASFAGTGSTEAFF,TGCGCCAGTTTCGCCGGGACAGGGAGCACTGAAGCTTTCTTT
TRBJ2-1,-,TRBD2,TRBV6-5,CASSYTPGTSGNEQFF,TGTGCCAGCAGTTACACCCCCGGGACTAGTGGCAATGAGCAGTTCTTC
TRBJ1-5,-,-,TRBV28,CASSLPGQQDQPQHF,TGTGCCAGCAGTTTGCCCGGACAGCAAGATCAGCCCCAGCATTTT
TRBJ1-2,few,TRBD1,TRBV30,CAWSPGQGPEETF,TGTGCCTGGTCCCCGGGACAGGGTCCTGAGGAAACCTTC
TRBJ2-2,-,-,TRBV11-2,CASSLISGLRVNTGELFF,TGTGCCAGCAGCTTAATATCAGGGCTTAGGGTAAACACCGGGGAGCTGTTTTTT
TRBJ2-1,-,TRBD1,TRBV5-1,CASSLAPGTGTYNEQFF,TGCGCCAGCAGCTTGGCCCCCGGGACAGGGACCTACAATGAGCAGTTCTTC